The sequence of this T cell receptor (beta chain) was determined in a study of blood T cell repertoires in COVID-19. Losses at the gene ends were 4 bases for V and 7 bases for J; bases not matched to a gene: 10. The CDR3 covers 14 residues. Germline CDR1 WNHNN, CDR2 SYGVQD (reference sequence). While infection was still active, Seattle patients were enrolled and then followed longitudinally. In the original workflow: Nucleated cell counts were estimated from reference gene primer amplification. This table comes from immunoSEQ multiplex PCR, and its TCRdb copy is limited to in-frame clones, with some not included. V, J and clone size are those of that table, while D and trimming were read from the DNA. The table records nearly 350,000 clones, over 80% of them present only once.

The chain uses TRBV10-1 and TRBJ2-7; 7 nucleotides line up with TRBD1. Sample: peripheral blood. This receptor was taken from a woman in her 50s with COVID-19, enrolled during active disease. The CDR3 here is CASSGKGAFKEQYF. For the CDR3, the DNA is TGCGCCAGCAGTGGTAAGGGGGCGTTTAAGGAGCAGTACTTC.